This T cell receptor beta chain was documented in a study of naive and memory T cell subsets. RNA was extracted from 2 to 2.5 ml of whole blood of healthy adults. The library had UMIs added by 3' ligation of an oligonucleotide to TCR cDNA. Alpha and beta constant region primers primed reverse transcription for blood and skin samples. Ligated cDNA underwent four rounds of PCR with nested alpha and beta constant region primers and SP2. TCRdb re-derived calls from the 5' RACE reads in MiXCR, one entry per CDR3 protein. The sample consists of about 21,000 distinct CDR3 sequences, approximately 3.9% of them appearing once. V was shortened by 4 bases and J by 5 bases, with 15 bases between the two germline ends. CDR3 size: 14 residues. CDR1 and CDR2 from the germline V gene are SGHDT and YYEEEE. This clonotype was seen repeatedly, ten times or more.

This receptor was obtained from a male donor in good health. The chain has TRBV5-6 and TRBJ2-5; D might be TRBD1 (8 bases). Here the CDR3 DNA reads TGTGCCAGCAGCCGCGACAGGGGAGGGGAGACCCAGTACTTC. This gives the protein CASSRDRGGETQYF.